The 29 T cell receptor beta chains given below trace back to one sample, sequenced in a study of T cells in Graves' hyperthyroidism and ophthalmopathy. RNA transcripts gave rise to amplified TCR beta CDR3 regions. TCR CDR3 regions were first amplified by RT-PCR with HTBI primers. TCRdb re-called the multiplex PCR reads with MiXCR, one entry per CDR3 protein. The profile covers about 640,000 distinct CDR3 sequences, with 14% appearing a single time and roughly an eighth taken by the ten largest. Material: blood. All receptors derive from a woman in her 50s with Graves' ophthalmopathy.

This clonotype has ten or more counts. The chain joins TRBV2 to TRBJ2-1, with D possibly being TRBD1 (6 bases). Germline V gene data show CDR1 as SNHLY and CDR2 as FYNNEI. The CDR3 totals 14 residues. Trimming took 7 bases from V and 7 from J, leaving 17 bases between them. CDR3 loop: CASINWGHVNEQFF. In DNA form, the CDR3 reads TGTGCCAGCATCAATTGGGGACACGTTAATGAGCAGTTCTTC.

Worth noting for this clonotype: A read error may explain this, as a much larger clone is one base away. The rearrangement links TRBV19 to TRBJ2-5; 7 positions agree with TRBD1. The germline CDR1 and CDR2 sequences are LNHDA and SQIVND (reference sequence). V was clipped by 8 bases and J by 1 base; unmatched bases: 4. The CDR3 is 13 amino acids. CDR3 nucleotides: TGTGCCAGTTCGACAGGGTTCCAAGAGACCCAGTACTTC. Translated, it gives CASSTGFQETQYF.

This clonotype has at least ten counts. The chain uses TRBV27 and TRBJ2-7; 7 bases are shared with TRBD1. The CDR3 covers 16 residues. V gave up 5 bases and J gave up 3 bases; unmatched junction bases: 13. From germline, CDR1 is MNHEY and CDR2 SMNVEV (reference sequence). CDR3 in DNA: TGTGCCAGCAGTCTCCCCACCGACAGGGCATACTACGAGCAGTACTTC. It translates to CASSLPTDRAYYEQYF.

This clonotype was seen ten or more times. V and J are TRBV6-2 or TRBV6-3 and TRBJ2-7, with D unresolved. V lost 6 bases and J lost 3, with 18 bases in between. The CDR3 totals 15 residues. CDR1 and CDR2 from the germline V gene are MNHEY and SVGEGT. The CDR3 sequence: CASRNPGRISYEQYF. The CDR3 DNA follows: TGTGCCAGCAGAAATCCCGGACGGATAAGCTACGAGCAGTACTTC.

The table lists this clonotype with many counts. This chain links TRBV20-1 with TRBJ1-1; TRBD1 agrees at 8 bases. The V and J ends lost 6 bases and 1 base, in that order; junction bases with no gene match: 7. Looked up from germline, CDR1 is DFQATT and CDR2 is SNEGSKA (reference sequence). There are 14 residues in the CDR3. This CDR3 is CSANPGQGNTEAFF. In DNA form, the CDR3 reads TGCAGTGCCAACCCTGGACAGGGGAACACTGAAGCTTTCTTT.

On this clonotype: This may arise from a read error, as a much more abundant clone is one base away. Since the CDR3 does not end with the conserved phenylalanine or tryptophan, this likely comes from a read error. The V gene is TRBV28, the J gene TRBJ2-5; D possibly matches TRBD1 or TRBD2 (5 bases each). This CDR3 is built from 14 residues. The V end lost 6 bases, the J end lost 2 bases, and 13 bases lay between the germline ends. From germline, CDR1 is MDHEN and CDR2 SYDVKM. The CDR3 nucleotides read TGTGCCAGCAGCCGCTTATGGGGGCAAGAGACCCAGTACCTC. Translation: CASSRLWGQETQYL.

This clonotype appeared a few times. The chain's CDR3 is CASSAWTGHNEQFF. CDR3 in DNA: TGTGCCAGTAGTGCCTGGACAGGCCACAATGAGCAGTTCTTC. The V call is TRBV19, the J call TRBJ2-1, with TRBD1 identical over 7 bases. The CDR3 extends over 14 amino acids. CDR1 is LNHDA and CDR2 is SQIVND in the germline V gene (reference sequence). Trimming removed 5 bases from V and 5 bases from J; junction bases left unmatched: 6.

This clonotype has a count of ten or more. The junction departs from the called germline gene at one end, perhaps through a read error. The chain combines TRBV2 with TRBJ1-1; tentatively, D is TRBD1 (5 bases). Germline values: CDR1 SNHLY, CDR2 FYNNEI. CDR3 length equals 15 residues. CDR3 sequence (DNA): TGTGCCAGCAGGGTGGGGAGGGGAGGGAACACTGAAGCTTCCTTT. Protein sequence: CASRVGRGGNTEASF. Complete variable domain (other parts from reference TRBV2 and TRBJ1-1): EPEVTQTPSHQVTQMGQEVILRCVPISNHLYFYWYRQILGQKVEFLVSFYNNEISEKSEIFDDQFSVERPDGSNFTLKIRSTKLEDSAMYFCASRVGRGGNTEASFGQGTRLTVV.

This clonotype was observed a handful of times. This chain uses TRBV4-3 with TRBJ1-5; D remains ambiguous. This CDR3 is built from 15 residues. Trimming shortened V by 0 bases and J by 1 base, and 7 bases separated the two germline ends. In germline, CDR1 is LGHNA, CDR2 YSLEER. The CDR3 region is CASSQDFLSNQPQHF. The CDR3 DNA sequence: TGCGCCAGCAGCCAAGATTTCCTGAGCAATCAGCCCCAGCATTTT.

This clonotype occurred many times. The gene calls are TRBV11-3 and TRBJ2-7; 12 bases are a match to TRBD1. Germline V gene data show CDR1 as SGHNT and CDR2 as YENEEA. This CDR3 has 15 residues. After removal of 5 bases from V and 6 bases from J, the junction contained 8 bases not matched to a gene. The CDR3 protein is CASSPLGTGGAEQYF. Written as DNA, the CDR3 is TGTGCCAGCAGCCCCCTAGGGACAGGGGGCGCCGAGCAGTACTTC.

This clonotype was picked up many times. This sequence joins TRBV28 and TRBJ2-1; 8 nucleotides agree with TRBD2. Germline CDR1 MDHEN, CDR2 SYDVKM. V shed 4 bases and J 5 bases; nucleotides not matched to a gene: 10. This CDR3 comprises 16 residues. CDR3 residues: CASSSPKAGGNNEQFF. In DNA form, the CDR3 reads TGTGCCAGCAGTTCACCCAAGGCGGGAGGCAACAATGAGCAGTTCTTC.

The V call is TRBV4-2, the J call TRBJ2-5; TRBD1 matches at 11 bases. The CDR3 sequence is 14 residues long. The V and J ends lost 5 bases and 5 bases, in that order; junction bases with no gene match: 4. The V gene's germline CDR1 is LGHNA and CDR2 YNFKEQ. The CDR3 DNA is TGTGCCAGCAGCGGACAGGGGGCGGAGGAGACCCAGTACTTC. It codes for CASSGQGAEETQYF.

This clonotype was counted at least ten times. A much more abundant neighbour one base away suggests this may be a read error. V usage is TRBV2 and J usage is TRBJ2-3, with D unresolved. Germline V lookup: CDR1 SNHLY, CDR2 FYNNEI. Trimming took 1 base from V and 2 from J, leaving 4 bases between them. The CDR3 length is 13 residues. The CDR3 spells CASSEEATDTQYF. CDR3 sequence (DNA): TGTGCCAGCAGTGAAGAGGCCACAGATACGCAGTATTTT.

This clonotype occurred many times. CDR3 region: CSARDPGSVPTRSYNEQFF. The CDR3 bases are TGCAGTGCTAGAGATCCTGGTAGCGTCCCCACCCGCTCCTACAATGAGCAGTTCTTC. The chain joins TRBV20-1 to TRBJ2-1; possible D gene TRBD2, 5 bases. The CDR3 has 19 amino acids. V was trimmed by 0 bases and J by 0 bases, leaving 21 bases between them. Germline loops: CDR1 DFQATT, CDR2 SNEGSKA (reference sequence).

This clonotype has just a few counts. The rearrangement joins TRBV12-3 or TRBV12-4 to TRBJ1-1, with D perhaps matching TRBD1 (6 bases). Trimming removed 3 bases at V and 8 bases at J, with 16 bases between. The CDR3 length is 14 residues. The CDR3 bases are TGTGCCAGCAGTTTCCGTAGGGGACACTCGGAAGCTTTCTTT. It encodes CASSFRRGHSEAFF.

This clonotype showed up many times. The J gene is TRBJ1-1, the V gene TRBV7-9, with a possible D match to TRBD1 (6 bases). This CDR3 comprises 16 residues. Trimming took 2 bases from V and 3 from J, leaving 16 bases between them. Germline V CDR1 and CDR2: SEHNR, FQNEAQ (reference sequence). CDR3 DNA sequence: TGTGCCAGCAGCTTACAGGGGTGGAGTGGGTACACTGAAGCTTTCTTT. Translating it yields CASSLQGWSGYTEAFF.

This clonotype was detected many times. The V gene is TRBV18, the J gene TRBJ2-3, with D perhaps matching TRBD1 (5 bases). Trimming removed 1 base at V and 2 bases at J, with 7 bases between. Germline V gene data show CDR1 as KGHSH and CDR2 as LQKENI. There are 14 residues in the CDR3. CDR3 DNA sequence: TGTGCCAGCTCACCACGGACAAACACAGATACGCAGTATTTT. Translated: CASSPRTNTDTQYF.

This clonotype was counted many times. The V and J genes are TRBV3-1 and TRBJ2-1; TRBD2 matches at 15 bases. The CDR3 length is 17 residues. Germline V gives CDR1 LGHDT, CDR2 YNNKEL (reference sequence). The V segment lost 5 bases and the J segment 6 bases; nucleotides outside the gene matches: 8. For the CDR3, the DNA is TGTGCCAGCAGCAACCCGGGACTAGCGGGAGGAGGCAATGAGCAGTTCTTC. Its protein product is CASSNPGLAGGGNEQFF.

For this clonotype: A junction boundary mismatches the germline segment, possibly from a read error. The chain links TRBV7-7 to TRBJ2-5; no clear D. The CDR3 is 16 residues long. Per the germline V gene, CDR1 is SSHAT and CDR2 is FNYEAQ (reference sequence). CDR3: CASSLDVRVGEETQYF. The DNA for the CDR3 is TGTGCTAGCAGCTTAGATGTCCGGGTAGGAGAGGAGACCCAGTACTTC. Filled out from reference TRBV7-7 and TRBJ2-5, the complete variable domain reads GAGVSQSPRYKVTKRGQDVTLRCDPISSHATLYWYQQALGQGPEFLTYFNYEAQPDKSGLPSDRFSAERPEGSISTLTIQRTEQRDSAMYRCASSLDVRVGEETQYFGPGTRLLVL.

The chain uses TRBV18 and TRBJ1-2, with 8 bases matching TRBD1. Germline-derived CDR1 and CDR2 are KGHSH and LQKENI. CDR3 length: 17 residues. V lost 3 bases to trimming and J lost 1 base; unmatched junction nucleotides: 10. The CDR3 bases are TGTGCCAGCTCACCCAGCCGAACAGGGGGGATTAACTATGGCTACACCTTC. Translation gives CASSPSRTGGINYGYTF.

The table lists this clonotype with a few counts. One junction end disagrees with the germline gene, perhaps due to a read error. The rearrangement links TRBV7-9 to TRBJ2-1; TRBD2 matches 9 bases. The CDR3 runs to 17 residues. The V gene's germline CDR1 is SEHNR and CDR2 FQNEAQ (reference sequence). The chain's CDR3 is CASSLRFSGSSYNGQFF. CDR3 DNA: TGTGCCAGCAGCCTCCGATTTAGCGGGAGCTCCTACAATGGGCAGTTCTTC.

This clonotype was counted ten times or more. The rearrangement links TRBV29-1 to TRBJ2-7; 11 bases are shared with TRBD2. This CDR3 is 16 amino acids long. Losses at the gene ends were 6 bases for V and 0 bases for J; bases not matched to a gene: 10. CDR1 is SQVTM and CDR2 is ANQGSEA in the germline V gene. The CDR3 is CSVTGPSGRYSYEQYF. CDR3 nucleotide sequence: TGCAGCGTCACAGGCCCTAGCGGGAGGTACTCCTACGAGCAGTACTTC.

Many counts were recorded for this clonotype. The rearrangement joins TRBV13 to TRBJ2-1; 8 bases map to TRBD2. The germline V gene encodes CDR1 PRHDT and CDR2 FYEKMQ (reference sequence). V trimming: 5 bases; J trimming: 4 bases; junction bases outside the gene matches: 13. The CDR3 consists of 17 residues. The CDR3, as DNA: TGTGCCAGCAGCCCACCCTTCGGGAGGGAGGAATACAATGAGCAGTTCTTC. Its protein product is CASSPPFGREEYNEQFF.

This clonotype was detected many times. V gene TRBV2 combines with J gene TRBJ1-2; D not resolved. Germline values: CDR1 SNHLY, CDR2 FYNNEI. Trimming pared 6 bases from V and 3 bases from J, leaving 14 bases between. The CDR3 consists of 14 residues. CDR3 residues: CASSPEVWDYGYTF. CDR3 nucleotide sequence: TGTGCCAGCAGCCCCGAGGTCTGGGACTATGGCTACACCTTC.

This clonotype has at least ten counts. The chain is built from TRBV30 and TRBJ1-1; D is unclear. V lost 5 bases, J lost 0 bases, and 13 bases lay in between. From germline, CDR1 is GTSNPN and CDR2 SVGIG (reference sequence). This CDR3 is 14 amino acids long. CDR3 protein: CAWGHRLLNTEAFF. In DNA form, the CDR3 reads TGTGCCTGGGGGCATAGACTCTTGAACACTGAAGCTTTCTTT.

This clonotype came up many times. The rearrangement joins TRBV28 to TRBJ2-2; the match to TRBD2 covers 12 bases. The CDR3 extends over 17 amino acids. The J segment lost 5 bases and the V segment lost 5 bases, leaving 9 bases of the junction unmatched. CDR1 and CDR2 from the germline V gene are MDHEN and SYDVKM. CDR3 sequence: CASSHGLAGWGTGELFF. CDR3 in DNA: TGTGCCAGCAGTCACGGACTAGCGGGATGGGGAACCGGGGAGCTGTTTTTT.

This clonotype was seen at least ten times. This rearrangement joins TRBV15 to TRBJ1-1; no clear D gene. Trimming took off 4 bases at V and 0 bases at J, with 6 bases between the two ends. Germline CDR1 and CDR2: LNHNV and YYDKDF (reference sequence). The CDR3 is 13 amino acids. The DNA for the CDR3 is TGTGCCACCAGCATAGATTTGAACACTGAAGCTTTCTTT. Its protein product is CATSIDLNTEAFF.

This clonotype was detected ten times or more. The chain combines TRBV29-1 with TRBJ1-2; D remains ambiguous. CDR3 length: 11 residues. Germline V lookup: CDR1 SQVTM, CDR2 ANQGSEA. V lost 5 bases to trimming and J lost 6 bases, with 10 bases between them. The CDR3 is CSVLQPNGYTF. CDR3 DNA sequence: TGCAGCGTTTTACAGCCCAATGGCTACACCTTC.

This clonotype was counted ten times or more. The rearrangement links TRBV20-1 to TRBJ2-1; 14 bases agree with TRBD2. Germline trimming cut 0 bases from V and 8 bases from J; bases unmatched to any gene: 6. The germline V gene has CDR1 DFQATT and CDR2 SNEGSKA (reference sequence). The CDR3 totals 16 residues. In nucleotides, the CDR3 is TGCAGTGCTAGAGATGGCGGGACTAGCGGGAGTTATGAGCAGTTCTTC. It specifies CSARDGGTSGSYEQFF.